Listed here are 21 T cell receptor beta chains from one sample, sequenced in a study of cytomegalovirus exposure and HLA in healthy donors. The primer mix had 60 Vbeta and 13 Jbeta primers. This table comes from immunoSEQ multiplex PCR, and its TCRdb copy is limited to in-frame clones, with some not included. The data show more than 140,000 clones, with over 60% seen just once and about 1.6% held by the top ten. The sequenced sample consisted of PBMCs. The source is a female donor in good health and CMV-seronegative.

The genes are TRBV2 and TRBJ2-6; TRBD1 matches at 7 bases. Per germline, CDR1 SNHLY and CDR2 FYNNEI. The trim removed 8 bases at V and 0 bases at J, leaving 7 bases unmatched. CDR3 length equals 16 residues. The CDR3 DNA reads TGTGCCAGCCTGTCAGGGGGAAGCTCTGGGGCCAACGTCCTGACTTTC. Amino acid sequence: CASLSGGSSGANVLTF.

The J gene is TRBJ2-7, the V gene TRBV7-9; 10 bases match TRBD1. The V and J ends lost 5 bases and 6 bases, in that order; junction bases with no gene match: 4. Looked up from germline, CDR1 is SEHNR and CDR2 is FQNEAQ (reference sequence). The CDR3 consists of 13 residues. The CDR3 spells CASSGDRGCEQYF. CDR3 nucleotides: TGTGCCAGCAGCGGGGACAGGGGTTGCGAGCAGTACTTC.

CDR3 sequence: CASSYSKTGGEEQYF. Here the CDR3 DNA reads TGTGCCAGCAGTTACTCGAAGACAGGGGGCGAGGAGCAGTACTTC. J is TRBJ2-7 and V is TRBV6-5, with TRBD1 matching 10 bases. The CDR3 spans 15 residues. Per germline, CDR1 MNHEY and CDR2 SVGAGI. The trim removed 0 bases at V and 7 bases at J, leaving 6 bases unmatched.

J is TRBJ2-1 and V is TRBV19, with D tentatively TRBD2 (6 bases). Germline V lookup: CDR1 LNHDA, CDR2 SQIVND (reference sequence). V lost 4 bases to trimming and J lost 0 bases, with 13 bases between them. CDR3 size: 16 residues. CDR3: CASSTGAGYSYNEQFF. As DNA, the CDR3 is TGTGCCAGTAGTACGGGAGCAGGATACTCCTACAATGAGCAGTTCTTC.

This clone was recorded only once. The V gene is TRBV2, the J gene TRBJ2-3; D gene unclear. Between the trimmed V and J ends, which lost 6 bases and 8 bases, there was a span of 6 bases. This CDR3 has 10 amino acids. Germline CDR1 reads SNHLY; CDR2 reads FYNNEI. The CDR3 DNA reads TGTGCCAGCAGGACGGGTACGCAGTATTTT. Translation: CASRTGTQYF.

Only a few counts were recorded for this clone. The chain employs TRBV6-5 and TRBJ1-4, with D possibly TRBD1 on 6 matching bases. Germline V gives CDR1 MNHEY, CDR2 SVGAGI. The V end lost 6 bases, the J end lost 0 bases, and 8 bases lay between the germline ends. The CDR3 contains 14 residues. The CDR3 loop is CASRRTATNEKLFF. The CDR3 nucleotides are TGTGCCAGCAGAAGGACAGCAACTAATGAAAAACTGTTTTTT.

The chain uses TRBV19 and TRBJ2-7, with 7 bases matching TRBD1. V shed 7 bases and J 2 bases; nucleotides not matched to a gene: 2. Looked up from germline, CDR1 is LNHDA and CDR2 is SQIVND (reference sequence). The CDR3 extends over 12 amino acids. For the CDR3, the DNA is TGTGCCAGTACCGGGACAGCCTACGAGCAGTACTTC. Protein sequence: CASTGTAYEQYF. The full variable domain, completed using reference TRBV19 and TRBJ2-7, is DGGITQSPKYLFRKEGQNVTLSCEQNLNHDAMYWYRQDPGQGLRLIYYSQIVNDFQKGDIAEGYSVSREKKESFPLTVTSAQKNPTAFYLCASTGTAYEQYFGPGTRLTVT.

With respect to this clone: Other DNA sequences of this sample code for an identical CDR3. The rearrangement joins TRBV27 to TRBJ1-1; D not certain. Germline V gene sequence: CDR1 MNHEY, CDR2 SMNVEV (reference sequence). V was trimmed by 6 bases and J by 4 bases, leaving 21 bases between them. This CDR3 is 16 amino acids long. CDR3 DNA sequence: TGTGCCAGCAGCAGGACCGTACTGGACGGAGGCACTGAAGCTTTCTTT. It translates to CASSRTVLDGGTEAFF.

J is TRBJ2-1 and V is TRBV9; 8 bases agree with TRBD2. Germline values: CDR1 SGDLS, CDR2 YYNGEE. CDR3 length equals 14 residues. Germline trimming cut 4 bases from V and 8 bases from J; bases unmatched to any gene: 8. CDR3 DNA: TGTGCCAGCAGCCCCCCAAGCGGGGGTTATGAGCAGTTCTTC. Translation: CASSPPSGGYEQFF.

The rearrangement links TRBV5-1 to TRBJ2-5; TRBD2 matches 7 bases. CDR3 length: 20 residues. Trimming removed 7 bases from V and 2 bases from J; junction bases left unmatched: 26. The germline CDR1 and CDR2 sequences are SGHRS and YFSETQ. The CDR3 spells CASHDPPGLSGPTYQETQYF. The CDR3 DNA follows: TGCGCCAGCCACGATCCTCCGGGGCTTAGCGGGCCTACCTATCAAGAGACCCAGTACTTC.

The V and J genes are TRBV28 and TRBJ2-1; 7 nucleotides line up with TRBD1. CDR1 and CDR2 (germline): MDHEN, SYDVKM. The length of the CDR3 is 14 residues. V was clipped by 6 bases and J by 8 bases; unmatched bases: 10. In nucleotides, the CDR3 is TGTGCCAGCAGGTTCGGGACAGCGTACGATGAGCAGTTCTTC. Translation gives CASRFGTAYDEQFF.

V gene TRBV27 combines with J gene TRBJ1-1, with D possibly matching TRBD1 (6 bases). The CDR3 has 17 residues. The germline CDR1 and CDR2 sequences are MNHEY and SMNVEV (reference sequence). V lost 8 bases, J lost 4 bases, and 26 bases lay in between. The CDR3 protein is CASGGGGRSRGGTEAFF. CDR3 DNA sequence: TGTGCCAGCGGGGGGGGCGGCCGATCAAGGGGAGGCACTGAAGCTTTCTTT.

V usage is TRBV7-2 and J usage is TRBJ1-1; unclear D gene. This CDR3 has 13 residues. Germline lookup yields CDR1 SGHTA and CDR2 FQGNSA. V was pared by 3 bases and J by 7 bases, with 12 bases between. The CDR3, as DNA: TGTGCCAGCAGCTTGCAACACGGAGGTGAAGCTTTCTTT. Protein sequence: CASSLQHGGEAFF.

This chain connects TRBV14 to TRBJ2-1; D may be TRBD2 (6 bases). Germline CDR1 reads SGHDN; CDR2 reads FVKESK. The ends were cut back, 1 base at V and 7 bases at J, with 17 bases in the middle. The CDR3 length is 16 residues. CDR3 bases: TGTGCCAGCAGCCAAGTGTCCGGAGGGCCCAGGAATGAGCAGTTCTTC. Protein: CASSQVSGGPRNEQFF.

The J gene is TRBJ1-1, the V gene TRBV5-6; no clear D. This CDR3 is 13 amino acids long. Trimming pared 1 base from V and 2 bases from J, leaving 6 bases between. In germline, CDR1 is SGHDT, CDR2 YYEEEE. CDR3 DNA: TGTGCCAGCAGCTTGACAGTAAACACTGAAGCTTTCTTT. This sequence encodes CASSLTVNTEAFF. Combining the CDR3 with reference TRBV5-6 and TRBJ1-1 gives the whole variable domain DAGVTQSPTHLIKTRGQQVTLRCSPKSGHDTVSWYQQALGQGPQFIFQYYEEEERQRGNFPDRFSGHQFPNYSSELNVNALLLGDSALYLCASSLTVNTEAFFGQGTRLTVV.

The CDR3 loop reads CASSPGQGQETQYF. CDR3 in DNA: TGTGCCAGCAGCCCCGGACAGGGTCAAGAGACCCAGTACTTC. The V and J genes are TRBV7-3 and TRBJ2-5, with 8 bases that match TRBD1. Losses at the gene ends were 5 bases for V and 2 bases for J; bases not matched to a gene: 4. The CDR3 consists of 14 residues. Germline loops: CDR1 SGHTA, CDR2 FQGTGA.

The chain recombines TRBV10-2 with TRBJ2-7; 8 nucleotides align to TRBD1. Germline V CDR1 and CDR2: WSHSY, SAAADI. The CDR3 has 12 residues. Trimming took 9 bases from V and 5 from J; bases not matched to a gene: 6. This chain's CDR3 is CASFTGGNEQYF. Written as DNA, the CDR3 is TGCGCCAGTTTCACAGGGGGAAACGAGCAGTACTTC.

V usage is TRBV5-1 and J usage is TRBJ2-1; 8 bases align to TRBD2. Trimming cost V 7 bases and J 8 bases; bases outside gene matches: 11. CDR1 is SGHRS, CDR2 YFSETQ, per germline. The CDR3 spans 14 residues. CDR3 region: CASGPGLVRDEQFF. CDR3 coding DNA: TGCGCCAGCGGGCCGGGACTAGTTCGTGATGAGCAGTTCTTC. Full variable domain (rest looked up from reference TRBV5-1 and TRBJ2-1): KAGVTQTPRYLIKTRGQQVTLSCSPISGHRSVSWYQQTPGQGLQFLFEYFSETQRNKGNFPGRFSGRQFSNSRSEMNVSTLELGDSALYLCASGPGLVRDEQFFGPGTRLTVL.

V usage is TRBV30 and J usage is TRBJ2-3; the D is unclear. V lost 5 bases and J lost 0, with 9 bases in between. Per germline, CDR1 GTSNPN and CDR2 SVGIG (reference sequence). The length of the CDR3 is 13 residues. CDR3 loop: CAWEAPSTDTQYF. DNA of the CDR3: TGTGCCTGGGAGGCACCTAGCACAGATACGCAGTATTTT.

The CDR3 loop reads CASSPKLADIDTQYF. The DNA of the CDR3 is TGTGCCAGCTCACCAAAACTAGCGGATATAGATACGCAGTATTTT. The V and J genes are TRBV18 and TRBJ2-3; 8 positions match TRBD2. The ends lost 2 bases at V and 5 bases at J; junction bases unmatched: 6. Per germline, CDR1 KGHSH and CDR2 LQKENI. The CDR3 runs 15 residues.

The DNA of the CDR3 is TGTGCCAGCAGCCCCCGGGGACAGTCAGTCGACGAGCAGTACTTC. Translated, it gives CASSPRGQSVDEQYF. The rearrangement joins TRBV11-3 to TRBJ2-7; 7 positions match TRBD1. Per the germline V gene, CDR1 is SGHNT and CDR2 is YENEEA. The CDR3 consists of 15 residues. With V trimmed by 5 bases and J by 5 bases, 12 bases remained unmatched.